This TCR beta chain was obtained from a study of CD8+CD57+ T cells in acquired aplastic anemia. About the research overall: Roughly 3 ug was the average amount of DNA from sorted CD4+ and CD8+ cells. General study results and limits: Roughly 30 CD8+ CDR3 sequences occurred in both the patients and the controls. Simpson's diversity of CD8+ cells was not significantly different in patients compared with controls.

V shed 2 bases, J shed 3 bases, and the junction held 6 bases outside the gene matches. This CDR3 comprises 15 residues. CDR1 is SGHDN and CDR2 is FVKESK in the germline V gene. On this clonotype: What it binds is not known.

For CDR3 and TCR beta VDJ profiling, genomic DNA was the template used. TCRdb passed the reads through MiXCR, listing each CDR3 protein once. The repertoire includes hundreds of thousands of distinct CDR3 sequences, about 44% of them detected once, and 7% to 9.5% sits in the top ten. Individuals selected for sequencing had exhibited CD8+CD57+ cell expansion on flow cytometry. Patient blood was sampled before any therapy had been received. The chain employs TRBV14 and TRBJ2-7; 8 bases align to TRBD2. Sequenced: sorted CD4+, CD8+, or CD8+CD57+ T cells (not recorded which) from PBMCs. This receptor was obtained from a human donor with aplastic anemia. CDR3 sequence reads: CASSQSAGGSYEQYF. As DNA, the CDR3 is TGTGCCAGCAGCCAATCGGCGGGGGGCAGCTACGAGCAGTACTTC.